This T cell receptor (beta chain) emerged from a study of shared T cell receptors in the human thymus. J was trimmed by 1 base and V by 1 base; bases with no gene match: 2. The CDR3 has 15 amino acids. Germline V gives CDR1 MGHDK, CDR2 SYGVNS. Profiling relied on immunoSEQ multiplex PCR, and the TCRdb table lists in-frame clones only, not all of them. This table has under 850,000 clones, 88% appearing once. The data were also submitted as part of a second study, on human thymus T cells.

Sequencing was carried out using thymocytes. The sequence was obtained from a boy younger than two with a congenital heart defect. The chain carries TRBV25-1 and TRBJ2-5; TRBD2 matches at 8 bases. The CDR3 DNA follows: TGTGCCAGCAGTGAATTAGCGGGGATCCAAGAGACCCAGTACTTC. Protein: CASSELAGIQETQYF.